The clone carrying this T cell receptor beta chain has a handful of counts. What it recognizes is unknown. The data belong to a study of response to subunit inactivated influenza vaccine. Whole-study findings and limits: The authors put forward the suggestion that each seasonal influenza vaccination may bring in only a limited number of new T cells.

Germline lookup yields CDR1 SGHRS and CDR2 YFSETQ. The germline V and J ends were trimmed by 1 base and 4 bases, with 11 bases remaining between them. The CDR3 has 14 amino acids. Via MiXCR, TCRdb re-called the RT-PCR reads, giving one row per CDR3 protein. The sample records hundreds of thousands of distinct CDR3 sequences, 7.5% to 8.5% being singletons. The clonotype originates from a man aged 45 to 70 who received an inactivated influenza vaccine. The gene calls are TRBV5-1 and TRBJ2-5; D possibly matches TRBD1 or TRBD2 (5 bases each). Sequenced here: PBMCs from blood, sampled 23 months after vaccination. CDR3 sequence (DNA): TGCGCCAGCAGCTTGTGGGGCGCGGGAGAGACCCAGTACTTC. Translated: CASSLWGAGETQYF.